The 21 T cell receptor beta chains listed next were all sequenced from one sample in a study of Ad26.COV2.S vaccination and SARS-CoV-2 variants. As for treatment: about 20 received Ad26.COV2.S at low or high dose, single or two shots; 5 received placebo; per-sample allocation not given. Following the first vaccine or placebo injection, samples were taken on day 63. The protocol was immunoSEQ multiplex PCR, while the TCRdb copy is restricted to in-frame clones and leaves out a portion. The sample includes about 350,000 clones, approximately 86% of them seen just once. The sample was peripheral blood, taken in a trial of Ad26.COV2.S vaccine versus placebo. These receptors all come from a person aged 18-65 years who received the Ad26.COV2.S COVID-19 vaccine or a placebo.

V and J are TRBV11-2 and TRBJ2-7, with 8 bases that match TRBD1. Per the germline V gene, CDR1 is SGHAT and CDR2 is FQNNGV. CDR3 length: 14 residues. The junction had 4 bases not matched to a gene; V was cut back by 1 base and J by 5 bases. CDR3 in amino acids: CASSLGTGFDEQYF. In nucleotides, the CDR3 is TGTGCCAGCAGCTTAGGGACAGGGTTCGACGAGCAGTACTTC.

V gene TRBV5-1 combines with J gene TRBJ1-4, with TRBD1 matching over 10 bases. After removal of 10 bases from V and 7 bases from J, the junction contained 7 bases not matched to a gene. Germline CDR1 SGHRS, CDR2 YFSETQ. This CDR3 spans 13 amino acids. The CDR3 region is CAGQGERGEKLFF. CDR3 bases: TGCGCCGGACAGGGGGAGAGGGGTGAAAAACTGTTTTTT.

The J gene is TRBJ2-7, the V gene TRBV6-2 or TRBV6-3; possibly TRBD2 for D (8 bases). V lost 5 bases, J lost 3 bases, and 17 bases lay in between. The CDR3 is made up of 15 amino acids. Germline V lookup: CDR1 MNHEY, CDR2 SVGEGT. The CDR3, as DNA: TGTGCCAGCAGTGACGGGAGGGGGCCTGACTACGAGCAGTACTTC. Translated: CASSDGRGPDYEQYF.

This clone was recorded only once. V is TRBV18 and J is TRBJ2-6, with 9 bases aligning to TRBD1. Germline V gene sequence: CDR1 KGHSH, CDR2 LQKENI. The CDR3 runs 14 residues. J was trimmed by 12 bases and V by 6 bases; bases with no gene match: 9. This CDR3 is CASSSQGDRAVLTF. The CDR3, as DNA: TGTGCCAGCTCCTCCCAGGGGGACAGGGCCGTCCTGACTTTC.

The rearrangement links TRBV7-2 to TRBJ2-3; D gene uncertain. V was clipped by 5 bases and J by 2 bases, with 8 bases between them. This CDR3 is built from 13 residues. Germline CDR1 and CDR2: SGHTA and FQGNSA. CDR3 protein: CASSASNTDTQYF. The CDR3 DNA is TGTGCCAGCAGCGCCTCAAACACAGATACGCAGTATTTT.

This clone was counted a few times. This chain links TRBV3-1 (or the pseudogene TRBV3-2) with TRBJ2-3, with 11 bases identical to TRBD2. Germline trimming cut 4 bases from V and 2 bases from J; bases unmatched to any gene: 2. This CDR3 is built from 15 residues. In germline, CDR1 is LGHDT, CDR2 YNNKEL (reference sequence). The CDR3 sequence is CASSRTSGPTDTQYF. Written as DNA, the CDR3 is TGTGCCAGCAGCCGGACTAGCGGGCCCACAGATACGCAGTATTTT.

V usage is TRBV7-8 and J usage is TRBJ1-1; unclear D gene. The germline V and J ends were trimmed by 2 bases and 5 bases, with 6 bases remaining between them. The CDR3 consists of 12 residues. CDR1 and CDR2 (germline): SGHVS, FQNEAQ. The DNA of the CDR3 is TGTGCCAGCAGCTTAAAGCCGACTGAAGCTTTCTTT. Translation gives CASSLKPTEAFF.

CDR3 residues: CAWSVGRANEQFF. In DNA form, the CDR3 reads TGTGCCTGGAGTGTGGGCAGGGCTAATGAGCAGTTCTTC. This chain uses TRBV30 with TRBJ2-1, with D maybe TRBD1 (5 bases). Germline V gene sequence: CDR1 GTSNPN, CDR2 SVGIG (reference sequence). CDR3 size: 13 residues. Trimming pared 0 bases from V and 7 bases from J, leaving 10 bases between.

The rearrangement joins TRBV5-1 to TRBJ2-1, with 11 positions matching TRBD2. The junction had 4 bases not matched to a gene; V was cut back by 5 bases and J by 3 bases. The CDR3 runs to 15 residues. The germline CDR1 and CDR2 sequences are SGHRS and YFSETQ. The DNA for the CDR3 is TGCGCCAGCAGTTCTGGGACTAGCGGCTACAATGAGCAGTTCTTC. Its protein product is CASSSGTSGYNEQFF.

Here the CDR3 reads CASSQRRGLADTQYF. CDR3 sequence (DNA): TGTGCCAGCAGCCAACGGAGGGGACTAGCAGATACGCAGTATTTT. The chain combines TRBV3-1 (or the pseudogene TRBV3-2) with TRBJ2-3, with 8 positions matching TRBD2. The CDR3 extends over 15 amino acids. The germline CDR1 and CDR2 sequences are LGHDT and YNNKEL (reference sequence). The trim removed 2 bases at V and 4 bases at J, leaving 5 bases unmatched.

The chain links TRBV6-5 to TRBJ2-3; 12 bases are shared with TRBD2. The CDR3 covers 15 residues. V shed 6 bases and J 2 bases; nucleotides not matched to a gene: 3. Looked up from germline, CDR1 is MNHEY and CDR2 is SVGAGI. The CDR3 here is CASSGLAGYTDTQYF. The CDR3 region has the DNA TGTGCCAGCAGCGGACTAGCGGGATACACAGATACGCAGTATTTT.

CDR3 bases: TGTGCCAGCAGTGAGACTAGCGGGGGGGCTGTATCGCAGTATTTT. Amino acids: CASSETSGGAVSQYF. The chain links TRBV6-4 to TRBJ2-3, with 14 nucleotides matching TRBD2. This CDR3 has 15 amino acids. CDR1 MRHNA and CDR2 SNTAGT come from the germline V gene. V lost 3 bases and J lost 10; bases outside the gene matches: 6.

The chain recombines TRBV28 with TRBJ1-5; no definite D call. Germline V gene data show CDR1 as MDHEN and CDR2 as SYDVKM. V lost 6 bases and J lost 1, with 10 bases in between. The CDR3 has 14 residues. The CDR3: CASRMGLSNQPQHF. CDR3 in DNA: TGTGCCAGCAGAATGGGATTGAGCAATCAGCCCCAGCATTTT.

V gene TRBV24-1 combines with J gene TRBJ2-1; 8 bases align to TRBD1. The V gene's germline CDR1 is KGHDR and CDR2 SFDVKD. This CDR3 comprises 15 residues. V shed 3 bases and J 7 bases; nucleotides not matched to a gene: 7. The CDR3 coding sequence is TGTGCCACCAGTGATAAGGGACAGGTTGTTAATGAGCAGTTCTTC. Protein: CATSDKGQVVNEQFF.

V and J are TRBV6-4 and TRBJ2-1, with a weak D call TRBD1 (7 bases). Germline CDR1 MRHNA, CDR2 SNTAGT. This CDR3 region has 15 residues. The V end lost 3 bases, the J end lost 7 bases, and 16 bases lay between the germline ends. The CDR3 protein is CASSEGQGGLNEQFF. CDR3 DNA sequence: TGTGCCAGCAGTGAGGGGCAGGGGGGTTTGAATGAGCAGTTCTTC.

This chain joins TRBV2 and TRBJ1-2; 7 nucleotides agree with TRBD1. Per the germline V gene, CDR1 is SNHLY and CDR2 is FYNNEI. V trimming: 5 bases; J trimming: 7 bases; junction bases outside the gene matches: 10. The CDR3 has 14 amino acids. CDR3 region: CASSTRQGFSGYTF. The CDR3 bases are TGTGCCAGCAGTACGCGACAGGGTTTTAGTGGCTACACCTTC.

The chain carries TRBV19 and TRBJ2-7, with 8 bases fitting TRBD1. V was clipped by 3 bases and J by 2 bases; unmatched bases: 15. This CDR3 spans 18 amino acids. Germline V gene data show CDR1 as LNHDA and CDR2 as SQIVND (reference sequence). CDR3 sequence reads: CASSIKGQGTLNPYEQYF. DNA of the CDR3: TGTGCCAGTAGTATTAAAGGACAGGGTACACTTAATCCCTACGAGCAGTACTTC.

As DNA, the CDR3 is TGTGCCAGCCAAGAACAGGGAAATGAAAAACTGTTTTTT. This translates into CASQEQGNEKLFF. V usage is TRBV18 and J usage is TRBJ1-4; D possibly corresponds to TRBD1 (6 bases). Germline V gene sequence: CDR1 KGHSH, CDR2 LQKENI. This CDR3 contains 13 residues. Between the trimmed V and J ends, which lost 8 bases and 5 bases, there was a span of 12 bases.

CDR3 sequence reads: CASSLQGASPLHF. The DNA of the CDR3 is TGTGCCAGCAGCCTACAGGGGGCTTCACCCCTCCACTTT. This chain joins TRBV4-2 and TRBJ1-6; 9 bases fit TRBD1. V shed 4 bases and J 9 bases; nucleotides not matched to a gene: 1. Germline CDR1 reads LGHNA; CDR2 reads YNFKEQ. The CDR3 contains 13 residues.

The chain employs TRBV19 and TRBJ2-1, with D perhaps matching TRBD1 or TRBD2 (5 bases each). The CDR3 extends over 14 amino acids. Germline CDR1 and CDR2: LNHDA and SQIVND (reference sequence). Trimming removed 6 bases at V and 6 bases at J, with 15 bases between. CDR3: CASSPSYGTNEQFF. For the CDR3, the DNA is TGTGCCAGTAGCCCATCCTACGGGACCAATGAGCAGTTCTTC.

This clone appeared a few times. The CDR3 nucleotides read TGTGCCAGCAGCTTCCCCCCCGGACAGGGGCATATTGGCCCCTACGAGCAGTACTTC. Protein: CASSFPPGQGHIGPYEQYF. The genes are TRBV7-9 and TRBJ2-7, with 9 bases identical to TRBD1. Germline loops: CDR1 SEHNR, CDR2 FQNEAQ (reference sequence). This CDR3 comprises 19 residues. The V gene end was trimmed by 3 bases and the J gene end by 2 bases; junction bases not matched to a gene: 17.